This T cell receptor beta chain comes out of a study of vaccination effects on CD4 cells after COVID-19. CDR3 length equals 18 residues. V dropped 0 bases and J dropped 4 bases, with 17 bases sitting between them. The germline V gene has CDR1 SGHRS and CDR2 YFSETQ. Produced via immunoSEQ multiplex PCR; TCRdb's table is partial and in-frame only. The repertoire has tens of thousands of clones, 60% to 75% of them found once; the top ten carry over 4.5%. Expansion with viral peptide pools was applied to antigen-specific CD4+ T cells by the ViraFEST assay prior to sequencing. Isolation of CD4+ T cells took place after 10 days of culture. The person was diagnosed with PCR-confirmed SARS-CoV-2 infection between March and December 2020. Note on this clone: What it binds is not known.

The gene calls are TRBV5-1 and TRBJ2-6; no clear D gene. The source of this sequence is a human donor who had a prior SARS-CoV-2 infection. The sequenced sample was CD4+ T cells from PBMCs cultured with HIV peptides, obtained before COVID-19 vaccination. Indicated subset: HIV-1 Nef peptide pool negative control/reference culture. The CDR3 sequence: CASSLVRPSLGGANVLTF. The CDR3 region has the DNA TGCGCCAGCAGCTTGGTCCGGCCCTCCCTTGGGGGGGCCAACGTCCTGACTTTC.